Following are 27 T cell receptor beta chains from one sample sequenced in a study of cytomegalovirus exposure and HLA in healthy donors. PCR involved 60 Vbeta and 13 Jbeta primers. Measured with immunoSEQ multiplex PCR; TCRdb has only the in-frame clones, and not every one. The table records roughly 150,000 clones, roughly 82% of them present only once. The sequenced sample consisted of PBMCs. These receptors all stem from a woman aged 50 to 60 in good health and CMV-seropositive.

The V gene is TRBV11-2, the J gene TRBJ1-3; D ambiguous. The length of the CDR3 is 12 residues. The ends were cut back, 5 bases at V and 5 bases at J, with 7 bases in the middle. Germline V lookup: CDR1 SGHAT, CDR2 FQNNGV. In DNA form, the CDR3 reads TGTGCCAGCAGCCTTCAGAGAAACACCATATATTTT. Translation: CASSLQRNTIYF.

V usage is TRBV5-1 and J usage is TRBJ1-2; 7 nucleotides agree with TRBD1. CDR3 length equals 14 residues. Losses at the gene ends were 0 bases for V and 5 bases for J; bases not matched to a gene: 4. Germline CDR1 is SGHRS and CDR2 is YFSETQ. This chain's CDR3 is CASSLDPTGYGYTF. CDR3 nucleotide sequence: TGCGCCAGCAGCTTGGATCCGACAGGGTATGGCTACACCTTC.

The CDR3, as DNA: TGTGCCAGCAGGTTGGGGACAGGCGAGCAGTACTTC. Translation: CASRLGTGEQYF. This chain links TRBV7-2 with TRBJ2-7, with 8 bases that match TRBD1. The CDR3 loop spans 12 amino acids. With V trimmed by 6 bases and J by 6 bases, 4 bases remained unmatched. Per the germline V gene, CDR1 is SGHTA and CDR2 is FQGNSA.

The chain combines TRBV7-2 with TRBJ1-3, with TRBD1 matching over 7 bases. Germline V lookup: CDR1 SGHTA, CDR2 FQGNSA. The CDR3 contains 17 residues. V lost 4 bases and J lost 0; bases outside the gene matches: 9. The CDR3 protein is CASSSRGTGDSGNTIYF. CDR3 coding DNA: TGTGCCAGCAGCTCCAGAGGTACAGGGGACTCTGGAAACACCATATATTTT.

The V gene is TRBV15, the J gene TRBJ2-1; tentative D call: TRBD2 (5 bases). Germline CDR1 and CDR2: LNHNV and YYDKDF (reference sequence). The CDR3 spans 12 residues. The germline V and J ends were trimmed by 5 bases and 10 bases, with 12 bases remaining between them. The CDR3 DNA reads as TGTGCCACCAGCTTTAGCGAACGAGAGCAGTTCTTC. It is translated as CATSFSEREQFF.

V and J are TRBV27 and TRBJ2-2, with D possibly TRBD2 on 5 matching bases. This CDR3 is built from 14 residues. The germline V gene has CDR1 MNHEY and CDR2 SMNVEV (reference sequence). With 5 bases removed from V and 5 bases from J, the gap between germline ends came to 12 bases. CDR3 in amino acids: CASSLYEGTGELFF. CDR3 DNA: TGTGCCAGCAGTCTTTACGAGGGAACCGGGGAGCTGTTTTTT.

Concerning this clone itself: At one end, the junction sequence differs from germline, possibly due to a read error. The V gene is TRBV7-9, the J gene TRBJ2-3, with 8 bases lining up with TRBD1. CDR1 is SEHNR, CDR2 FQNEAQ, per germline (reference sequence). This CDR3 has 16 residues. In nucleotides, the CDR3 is TGTTCCAGCAGCCCGGCGTCGGGACAGGTCACAGATACGCAGTATTTT. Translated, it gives CSSSPASGQVTDTQYF.

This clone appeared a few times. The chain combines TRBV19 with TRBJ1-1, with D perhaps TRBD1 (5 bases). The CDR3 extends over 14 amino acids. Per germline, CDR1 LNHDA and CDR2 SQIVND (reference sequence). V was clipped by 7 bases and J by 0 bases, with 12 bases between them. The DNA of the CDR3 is TGTGCCAGTAAAATTACAGGAGTGAACACTGAAGCTTTCTTT. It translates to CASKITGVNTEAFF.

Written as DNA, the CDR3 is TGTGCCAGCAGCACCAACCCCGGGACAGGGATTAGACCCGGGGAGCTGTTTTTT. It yields the protein CASSTNPGTGIRPGELFF. The chain links TRBV11-2 to TRBJ2-2, with TRBD1 matching 9 bases. V lost 5 bases, J lost 6 bases, and 16 bases stayed unmatched. Germline V CDR1 and CDR2: SGHAT, FQNNGV. The CDR3 loop spans 18 amino acids.

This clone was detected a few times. The CDR3 reads CASSGGEPQHF. The DNA of the CDR3 is TGTGCCAGCAGCGGGGGAGAGCCCCAGCATTTT. The chain is built from TRBV6-6 and TRBJ1-5, with D possibly TRBD1 on 5 matching bases. Germline lookup yields CDR1 MNHNY and CDR2 SVGAGI (reference sequence). CDR3 length equals 11 residues. V lost 6 bases to trimming and J lost 8 bases, with 8 bases between them.

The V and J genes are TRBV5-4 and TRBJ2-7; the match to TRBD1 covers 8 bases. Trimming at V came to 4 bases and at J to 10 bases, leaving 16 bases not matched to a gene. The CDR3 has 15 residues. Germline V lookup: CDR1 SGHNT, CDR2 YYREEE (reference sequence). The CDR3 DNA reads TGTGCCAGCAGCCAAGACAGGGGAAGTCTAAGTAATCAGTACTTC. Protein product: CASSQDRGSLSNQYF.

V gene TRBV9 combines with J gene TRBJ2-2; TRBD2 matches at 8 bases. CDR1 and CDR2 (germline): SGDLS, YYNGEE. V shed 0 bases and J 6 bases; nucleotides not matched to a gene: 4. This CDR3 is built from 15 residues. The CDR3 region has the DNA TGTGCCAGCAGCGTAGCGGGGGGGCTACCCGGGGAGCTGTTTTTT. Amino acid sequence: CASSVAGGLPGELFF.

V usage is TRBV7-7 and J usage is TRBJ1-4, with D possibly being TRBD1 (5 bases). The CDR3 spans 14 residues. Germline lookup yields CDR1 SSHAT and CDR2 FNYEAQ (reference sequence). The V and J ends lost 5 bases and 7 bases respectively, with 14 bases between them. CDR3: CASSAGGFGEKLFF. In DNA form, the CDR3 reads TGTGCCAGCAGCGCCGGGGGGTTTGGTGAAAAACTGTTTTTT.

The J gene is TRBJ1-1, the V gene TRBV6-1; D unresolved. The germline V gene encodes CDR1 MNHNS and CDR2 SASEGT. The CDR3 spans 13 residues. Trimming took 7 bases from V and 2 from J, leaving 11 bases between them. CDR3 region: CASTPGSNTEAFF. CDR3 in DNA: TGTGCCAGCACCCCCGGGTCAAACACTGAAGCTTTCTTT.

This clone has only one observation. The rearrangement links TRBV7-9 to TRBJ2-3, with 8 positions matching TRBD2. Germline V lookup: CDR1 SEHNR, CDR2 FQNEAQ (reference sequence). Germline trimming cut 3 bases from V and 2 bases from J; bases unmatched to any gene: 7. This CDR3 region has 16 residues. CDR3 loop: CASSFFTGGFTDTQYF. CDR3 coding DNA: TGTGCCAGCAGCTTTTTTACGGGGGGGTTCACAGATACGCAGTATTTT.

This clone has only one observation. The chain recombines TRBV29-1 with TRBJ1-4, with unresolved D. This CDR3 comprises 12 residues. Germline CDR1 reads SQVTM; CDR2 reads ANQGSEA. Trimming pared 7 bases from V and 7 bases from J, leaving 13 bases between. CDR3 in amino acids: CSAASVGEKLFF. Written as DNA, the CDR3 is TGCAGCGCCGCATCGGTCGGTGAAAAACTGTTTTTT.

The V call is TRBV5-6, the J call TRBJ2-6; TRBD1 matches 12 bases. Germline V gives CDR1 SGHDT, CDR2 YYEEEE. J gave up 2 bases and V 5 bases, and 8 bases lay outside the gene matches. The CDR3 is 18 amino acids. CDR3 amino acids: CASSRTGQGATGANVLTF. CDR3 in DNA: TGTGCCAGCAGTCGTACGGGACAGGGGGCAACTGGGGCCAACGTCCTGACTTTC.

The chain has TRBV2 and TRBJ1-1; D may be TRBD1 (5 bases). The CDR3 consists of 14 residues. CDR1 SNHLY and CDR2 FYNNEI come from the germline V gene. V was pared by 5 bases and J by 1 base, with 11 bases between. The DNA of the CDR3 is TGTGCCAGCAGTCCCGGGAGGGGGAACACTGAAGCTTTCTTT. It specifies CASSPGRGNTEAFF. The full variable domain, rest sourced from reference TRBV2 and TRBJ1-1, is EPEVTQTPSHQVTQMGQEVILRCVPISNHLYFYWYRQILGQKVEFLVSFYNNEISEKSEIFDDQFSVERPDGSNFTLKIRSTKLEDSAMYFCASSPGRGNTEAFFGQGTRLTVV.

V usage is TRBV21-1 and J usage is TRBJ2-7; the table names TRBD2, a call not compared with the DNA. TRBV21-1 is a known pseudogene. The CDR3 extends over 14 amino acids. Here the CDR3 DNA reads TGTGCCAGCAGCAAAGCGGGGGGGACCTACGAGCAGTACTTC. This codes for CASSKAGGTYEQYF.

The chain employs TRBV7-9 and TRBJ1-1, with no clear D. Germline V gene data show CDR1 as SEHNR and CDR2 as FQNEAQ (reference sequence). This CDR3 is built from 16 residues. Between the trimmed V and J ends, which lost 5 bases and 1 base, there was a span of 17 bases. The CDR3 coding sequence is TGTGCCAGCAGCCCCCCTCCCGGGAGTTCGAACACTGAAGCTTTCTTT. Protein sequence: CASSPPPGSSNTEAFF. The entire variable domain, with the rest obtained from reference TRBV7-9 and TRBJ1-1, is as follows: DTGVSQNPRHKITKRGQNVTFRCDPISEHNRLYWYRQTLGQGPEFLTYFQNEAQLEKSRLLSDRFSAERPKGSFSTLEIQRTEQGDSAMYLCASSPPPGSSNTEAFFGQGTRLTVV.

CDR3 protein: CASSESGFRRNTIYF. CDR3 in DNA: TGTGCCAGCAGTGAGTCGGGGTTCAGAAGAAACACCATATATTTT. This chain uses TRBV25-1 with TRBJ1-3; no definite D call. V was clipped by 3 bases and J by 5 bases, with 14 bases between them. Germline-derived CDR1 and CDR2 are MGHDK and SYGVNS. CDR3 size: 15 residues.

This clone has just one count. The chain's CDR3 is CASSSQGGDIQYF. DNA of the CDR3: TGTGCCAGCAGCTCCCAGGGGGGCGACATTCAGTACTTC. The chain recombines TRBV7-8 with TRBJ2-4; the D gene is possibly TRBD1 (7 bases). This CDR3 has 13 residues. Per the germline V gene, CDR1 is SGHVS and CDR2 is FQNEAQ. V was shortened by 4 bases and J by 8 bases, with 12 bases between the two germline ends.

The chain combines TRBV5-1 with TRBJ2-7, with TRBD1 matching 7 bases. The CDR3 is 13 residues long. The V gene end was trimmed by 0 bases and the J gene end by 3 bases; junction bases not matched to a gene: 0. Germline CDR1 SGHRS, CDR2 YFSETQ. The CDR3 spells CASSLGTGYEQYF. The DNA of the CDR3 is TGCGCCAGCAGCTTGGGGACAGGCTACGAGCAGTACTTC.

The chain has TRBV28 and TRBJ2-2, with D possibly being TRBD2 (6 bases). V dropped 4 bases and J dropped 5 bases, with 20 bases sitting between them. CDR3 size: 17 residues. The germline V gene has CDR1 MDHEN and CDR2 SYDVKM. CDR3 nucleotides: TGTGCCAGCAGTTCCCCCCGGACTATAAGACAAACCGGGGAGCTGTTTTTT. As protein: CASSSPRTIRQTGELFF.

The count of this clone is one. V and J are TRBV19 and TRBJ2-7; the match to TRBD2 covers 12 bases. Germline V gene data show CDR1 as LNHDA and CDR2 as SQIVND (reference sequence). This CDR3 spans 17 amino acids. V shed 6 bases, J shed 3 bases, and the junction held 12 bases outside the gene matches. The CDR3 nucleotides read TGTGCCAGTAGCCCCATACCCCTACTAGCGGGAGGCTACGAGCAGTACTTC. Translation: CASSPIPLLAGGYEQYF.

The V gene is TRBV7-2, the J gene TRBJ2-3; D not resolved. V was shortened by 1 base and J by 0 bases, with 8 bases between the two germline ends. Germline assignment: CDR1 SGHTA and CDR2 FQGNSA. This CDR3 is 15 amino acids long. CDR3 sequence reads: CASSLGQISTDTQYF. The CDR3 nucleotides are TGTGCCAGCAGCTTAGGCCAGATAAGCACAGATACGCAGTATTTT.

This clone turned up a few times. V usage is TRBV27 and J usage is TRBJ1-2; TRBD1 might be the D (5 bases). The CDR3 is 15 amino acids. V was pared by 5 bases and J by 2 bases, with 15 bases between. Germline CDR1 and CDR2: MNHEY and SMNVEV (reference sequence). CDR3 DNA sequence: TGTGCCAGCAGTCACAGGCGGGAGATCAACTATGGCTACACCTTC. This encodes CASSHRREINYGYTF.